This TCR beta chain was retrieved from a study of blood T cell repertoires in COVID-19. Study details: The analysed material was cDNA or gDNA that came from T cells, B-cell-depleted T cells, or PBMCs.

This clone was picked up one time. Under the authors' procedure: Nucleated cell counts were estimated from reference gene primer amplification. Only in-frame clones appear in the TCRdb table, and some are missing; sequencing was by immunoSEQ multiplex PCR. For V, J and clone size, that table is used; D and trimming come from the DNA. The sample consists of 170,000 or so clones, around nine tenths of them appearing once. Germline V CDR1 and CDR2: SGDLS, YYNGEE. The CDR3 sequence is 13 residues long. The V gene end was trimmed by 10 bases and the J gene end by 6 bases; junction bases not matched to a gene: 12.

The source is a woman under 30 who had recovered from COVID-19. The sample taken for sequencing was peripheral blood. This chain joins TRBV9 and TRBJ2-7; 8 positions match TRBD2. The CDR3 loop is CAEYSSGGLEQYV. CDR3 nucleotide sequence: TGTGCCGAGTACTCGTCGGGGGGGCTCGAGCAGTACGTC.